There are many counts of the clone carrying this T cell receptor (beta chain). Its cognate antigen is unknown. It was RNA transcripts that yielded the amplified TCR beta CDR3 regions. The HTBI primer set was used in a first-round RT-PCR of the TCR CDR3. TCRdb recomputed calls from the multiplex PCR reads with MiXCR, one row per CDR3 protein. Here the sample spans 600,000 to 750,000 distinct CDR3 sequences, 17% being singletons. The data were taken from a study of T cells in Graves' hyperthyroidism and ophthalmopathy. Study results and limitations: Before onset, ophthalmopathy was predicted by the model a median approximately 6.7 months earlier. A model using 13 V-J features told ophthalmopathy apart from stable hyperthyroidism.

Researchers defined stable Graves' hyperthyroidism as no ophthalmopathy progression within 18 months. Out of over 7.5 ml of fresh peripheral blood came the PBMCs. The V end lost 4 bases, the J end lost 5 bases, and 21 bases lay between the germline ends. CDR3 length equals 16 residues. CDR1 MDHEN and CDR2 SYDVKM come from the germline V gene. Input material: blood. The TCR comes from a man aged 50 to 60 with Graves' hyperthyroidism. The chain has TRBV28 and TRBJ2-7, with D perhaps matching TRBD1 or TRBD2 (6 bases each). The CDR3 coding sequence is TGTGCCAGCAGTTCCGAGGGGGGACCCGCCCGGGACGAGCAGTACTTC. This sequence encodes CASSSEGGPARDEQYF. Complete variable domain (other parts from reference TRBV28 and TRBJ2-7): DVKVTQSSRYLVKRTGEKVFLECVQDMDHENMFWYRQDPGLGLRLIYFSYDVKMKEKGDIPEGYSVSREKKERFSLILESASTNQTSMYLCASSSEGGPARDEQYFGPGTRLTVT.